Listed below are T cell receptor beta chains from one sample, sequenced in a study of shared clonotypes between healthy human individuals. Sequencing used immunoSEQ multiplex PCR; TCRdb keeps in-frame clones, though not all of them. The table records roughly 2.2 million clones, just under 95% of them present only once. Sequenced material: naive CD4+ T cells from PBMCs. These receptor sequences come from a man between 18 and 35 years old in good health. Some clones in this sample may be carry-over from other donors' samples. Both conserved end residues are part of each CDR3. Each record gives: clone size, D gene, V gene, J gene, CDR3 protein, CDR3 DNA. D genes are given only for firm matches. The size field is filled for only some rows; it gives once, few, many or a size class.

>.|.|TRBV5-6|TRBJ2-5
CASSPYREQETQYF
TGTGCCAGCAGCCCCTACAGGGAACAAGAGACCCAGTACTTC
>.|.|TRBV7-9|TRBJ2-3
CASSNEEGWSTDTQYF
TGTGCCAGCAGCAACGAGGAGGGGTGGAGTACAGATACGCAGTATTTT
>.|.|TRBV6-1|TRBJ2-2
CASRKGANTGELFF
TGTGCCAGCAGGAAGGGGGCGAACACCGGGGAGCTGTTTTTT
>.|.|TRBV11-3|TRBJ1-1
CASSQGRTEAFF
TGTGCCAGCAGCCAGGGGAGAACTGAAGCTTTCTTT
>.|.|TRBV2|TRBJ1-2
CASTPGTGVYYGYTF
TGTGCCAGCACCCCCGGGACGGGAGTATACTATGGCTACACCTTC
>.|.|TRBV6-4|TRBJ1-2
CASSDNGGDGYGYTF
TGTGCCAGCAGTGACAACGGGGGCGATGGCTATGGCTACACCTTC
>.|TRBD2|TRBV9|TRBJ2-3
CASSVEGRGGTDTQYF
TGTGCCAGCAGCGTAGAGGGGCGGGGGGGCACAGATACGCAGTATTTT
>.|.|TRBV20-1|TRBJ1-5
CSARDIAAQHF
TGCAGTGCTAGAGATATCGCCGCACAGCATTTT
>.|.|TRBV19|TRBJ1-2
CASMFDTKTGGYTF
TGTGCCAGTATGTTCGACACTAAAACGGGTGGCTACACCTTC
>once|.|TRBV30|TRBJ1-2
CAWSRTSRDGYTF
TGTGCCTGGAGTAGGACCTCCAGGGATGGCTACACCTTC
>.|TRBD1|TRBV25-1|TRBJ2-1
CASSEAGGSHEQFF
TGTGCCAGCAGTGAAGCAGGGGGATCGCATGAGCAGTTCTTC
>.|.|TRBV6-6|TRBJ1-1
CSATQGANTEAFF
TGTTCAGCGACACAGGGAGCCAACACTGAAGCTTTCTTT
>.|.|TRBV5-5|TRBJ2-7
CASSFQGQPGEQYF
TGTGCCAGCAGCTTCCAAGGCCAACCCGGCGAGCAGTACTTC
>once|.|TRBV20-1|TRBJ2-7
CSASLEPEQYF
TGCAGTGCTAGCCTCGAACCCGAGCAGTACTTC
>.|.|TRBV29-1|TRBJ1-2
CSVAETDFSGYTF
TGCAGCGTCGCAGAGACAGATTTCAGTGGCTACACCTTC
>.|TRBD2|TRBV5-1|TRBJ2-1
CASSLPGTTTYNEQFF
TGCGCCAGCAGCCTCCCCGGGACTACGACCTACAATGAGCAGTTCTTC
>.|TRBD1|TRBV4-2|TRBJ2-2
CASSQLGDRDTGELFF
TGTGCCAGCAGCCAATTGGGGGACAGGGACACCGGGGAGCTGTTTTTT
>.|.|TRBV10-3|TRBJ1-2
CAISEPDRNYGYTF
TGTGCCATCAGTGAGCCCGACAGGAACTATGGCTACACCTTC
>.|.|TRBV5-1|TRBJ2-6
CASTYGQTPLSGANVLTF
TGCGCCAGCACCTACGGACAGACCCCCCTCTCTGGGGCCAACGTCCTGACTTTC
>.|.|TRBV6-1|TRBJ1-5
CASSGSGAGNQPQHF
TGTGCCAGCAGTGGGTCAGGGGCGGGCAATCAGCCCCAGCATTTT
>.|TRBD1|TRBV14|TRBJ2-3
CASSPDRGRNTQYF
TGTGCCAGCAGTCCCGACAGGGGGCGAAATACGCAGTATTTT
>.|.|TRBV18|TRBJ1-4
CASSPNSGANEKLFF
TGTGCCAGCTCACCAAACAGCGGAGCTAATGAAAAACTGTTTTTT
>.|TRBD2|TRBV10-2|TRBJ2-5
CASSIAGLQETQYF
TGCGCCAGCAGTATAGCGGGCCTCCAAGAGACCCAGTACTTC
>.|.|TRBV7-2|TRBJ1-2
CASNRLGYGYTF
TGTGCCAGCAACAGGCTGGGCTATGGCTACACCTTC
>.|TRBD2|TRBV9|TRBJ2-3
CASSVAPLGLAQSPDTQYF
TGTGCCAGCAGCGTAGCCCCCCTAGGACTAGCTCAGTCCCCAGATACGCAGTATTTT
>.|.|TRBV7-8|TRBJ2-5
CASSLGRGRETQYF
TGTGCCAGCAGCCTAGGTCGAGGCAGGGAGACCCAGTACTTC
>.|TRBD1|TRBV15|TRBJ2-7
CATSRAGQGYEQYF
TGTGCCACCAGCAGAGCGGGACAGGGATACGAGCAGTACTTC
>.|TRBD2|TRBV10-3|TRBJ2-1
CAITTTSGRSSYNEQFF
TGTGCCATCACCACGACTAGCGGGAGGAGCTCCTACAATGAGCAGTTCTTC
>.|TRBD2|TRBV7-3|TRBJ2-1
CASSSGLAGGYEQFF
TGTGCCAGCAGCTCGGGACTAGCGGGAGGCTATGAGCAGTTCTTC
>.|TRBD1|TRBV20-1|TRBJ1-1
CSARTQGGAFF
TGCAGTGCTAGAACCCAGGGGGGTGCTTTCTTT
>few|.|TRBV5-1|TRBJ1-1
CASSLQGNTEAFF
TGCGCCAGCAGCTTACAGGGGAACACTGAAGCTTTCTTT
>few|TRBD1|TRBV14|TRBJ1-1
CASNVGGNLYTEAFF
TGTGCCAGCAATGTAGGGGGCAATCTGTACACTGAAGCTTTCTTT
>.|.|TRBV5-1|TRBJ2-1
CASSLGQANEQFF
TGCGCCAGCAGCTTGGGACAAGCCAATGAGCAGTTCTTC
>.|.|TRBV4-2|TRBJ2-3
CASSQEAAGRTDTQYF
TGTGCCAGCAGCCAAGAGGCGGCGGGCAGAACAGATACGCAGTATTTT
>.|TRBD2|TRBV7-2|TRBJ2-3
CASRENLAGVSDTQYF
TGTGCCAGCAGGGAGAATCTAGCGGGAGTTTCAGATACGCAGTATTTT
>.|.|TRBV28|TRBJ1-5
CASSLIRGNQPQHF
TGTGCCAGCAGTTTAATCAGGGGAAATCAGCCCCAGCATTTT
>.|TRBD1|TRBV7-3|TRBJ2-3
CASSIDLQGDTQYF
TGTGCCAGCAGCATTGACCTACAGGGGGATACGCAGTATTTT
>.|.|TRBV28|TRBJ2-7
CASGQAGGTYSYEQYF
TGTGCCAGCGGTCAAGCCGGTGGGACTTACTCCTACGAGCAGTACTTC